This T cell receptor (beta chain) was sequenced in a study of CD8 T cells in ankylosing spondylitis. Quantitative 5'-RACE with molecular barcodes produced the TCR beta libraries. TCRdb redid the calling of the 5' RACE reads with MiXCR, one entry per CDR3 protein. The sample contains over 700,000 distinct CDR3 sequences, 15% to 20% of which appear only once. Unmatched junction bases numbered 6, after V lost 0 bases and J lost 0 bases. The CDR3 consists of 17 residues. Germline V gives CDR1 SEHNR, CDR2 FQNEAQ (reference sequence). Study outcomes and limitations: Some of these motif variants have turned up before, in reports on reactive arthritis synovial fluid and blood. Disease-linked clones had a CD8+ phenotype and relatively low frequency in peripheral blood. Blood of patients with ankylosing spondylitis appeared to be characterized by a TCR beta motif of roughly eight highly homologous variants.

On this clonotype: Its antigen is unidentified.

The chain joins TRBV7-9 to TRBJ2-3; 7 bases are a match to TRBD2. Specimen: blood, either unsorted or a sorted T cell fraction (not recorded which). The sequence was obtained from a male donor with ankylosing spondylitis. In DNA, the CDR3 is TGTGCCAGCAGCTTAGCTGCGGCTAGCGGTAGCACAGATACGCAGTATTTT. Its protein product is CASSLAAASGSTDTQYF.